This is a list of T cell receptor beta chains from one sample in a study of T cell responses to AZD1222 COVID-19 vaccine. Repertoires were generated with immunoSEQ multiplex PCR, while TCRdb's copy carries only in-frame clones and drops some. The table records 130,000 or so clones, 75% to 95% of them present only once. Material: peripheral blood, obtained on day 0 of AZD1222 vaccination. The receptors here all came from an adult in good health. Both conserved end residues are part of each CDR3. Each record gives: clone size, J gene, V gene, D gene, CDR3 DNA, CDR3 protein. D genes are given only for firm matches. Some rows have no size entry. The others give once, few or many, or a class for an expanded clone.

clone size: .; J gene: TRBJ1-1; V gene: TRBV6-5; D gene: .; CDR3 DNA: TGTGCCAGCAGTCCCCTCCTAACAGGGAACACTGAAGCTTTCTTT; CDR3 protein: CASSPLLTGNTEAFF
clone size: .; J gene: TRBJ1-1; V gene: TRBV29-1; D gene: .; CDR3 DNA: TGCAGCGCCGTGGCAGGTTGGACTGAAGCTTTCTTT; CDR3 protein: CSAVAGWTEAFF
clone size: .; J gene: TRBJ1-5; V gene: TRBV19; D gene: TRBD1; CDR3 DNA: TGTGCCAGTAGTATAGGGGACAGGGGCATGAATCAGCCCCAGCATTTT; CDR3 protein: CASSIGDRGMNQPQHF
clone size: .; J gene: TRBJ1-2; V gene: TRBV28; D gene: .; CDR3 DNA: TGTGCCAGCAGATTGGCTAACTATGGCTACACCTTC; CDR3 protein: CASRLANYGYTF
clone size: .; J gene: TRBJ1-2; V gene: TRBV7-9; D gene: .; CDR3 DNA: TGTGCCAGCAGCCCCACGTTAGCTAACTATGGCTACACCTTC; CDR3 protein: CASSPTLANYGYTF
clone size: .; J gene: TRBJ1-3; V gene: TRBV3-1/TRBV3-2; D gene: .; CDR3 DNA: TGTGCCAGCAGCCAAAACGGGGGGAACTCTGGAAACACCATATATTTT; CDR3 protein: CASSQNGGNSGNTIYF
clone size: .; J gene: TRBJ1-4; V gene: TRBV19; D gene: .; CDR3 DNA: TGTGCCAGTAGTATAGGCCGGCGGGCGGCTAATGAAAAACTGTTTTTT; CDR3 protein: CASSIGRRAANEKLFF
clone size: .; J gene: TRBJ1-5; V gene: TRBV28; D gene: .; CDR3 DNA: TGTGCCAGCAGCAATCAGGGGAGCGGACAGCCCCAGCATTTT; CDR3 protein: CASSNQGSGQPQHF
clone size: once; J gene: TRBJ1-6; V gene: TRBV5-1; D gene: .; CDR3 DNA: TGCGCCAGCAGCTTAGCGGGACGCACAAATAATTCACCCCTCCACTTT; CDR3 protein: CASSLAGRTNNSPLHF
clone size: .; J gene: TRBJ2-4; V gene: TRBV15; D gene: .; CDR3 DNA: TGTGCCACCAGCGACCAGGGGGGTGAAAACATTCAGTACTTC; CDR3 protein: CATSDQGGENIQYF
clone size: .; J gene: TRBJ1-5; V gene: TRBV27; D gene: TRBD1; CDR3 DNA: TGTGCCAGCAGTTTAACAGGGGCGAGCAATCAGCCCCAGCATTTT; CDR3 protein: CASSLTGASNQPQHF
clone size: .; J gene: TRBJ1-6; V gene: TRBV27; D gene: TRBD1; CDR3 DNA: TGTGCCAGCAGTTTAGTGGGACAGTCGTATTCACCCCTCCACTTT; CDR3 protein: CASSLVGQSYSPLHF
clone size: .; J gene: TRBJ1-4; V gene: TRBV19; D gene: TRBD1; CDR3 DNA: TGTGCCAGTAGTCCGTGGACAGGGGGGAATGAAAAACTGTTTTTT; CDR3 protein: CASSPWTGGNEKLFF
clone size: .; J gene: TRBJ1-1; V gene: TRBV3-1/TRBV3-2; D gene: TRBD1; CDR3 DNA: TGTGCCAGCAGGGGTACCGGGACAGGGTCTGAAGCTTTCTTT; CDR3 protein: CASRGTGTGSEAFF
clone size: .; J gene: TRBJ1-5; V gene: TRBV6-4; D gene: .; CDR3 DNA: TGTGCCAGCAGTGAAATCGGGGGCGATCAGCCCCAGCATTTT; CDR3 protein: CASSEIGGDQPQHF
clone size: once; J gene: TRBJ1-1; V gene: TRBV7-3; D gene: .; CDR3 DNA: TGTGCCAGCAGCTTCGGAGGGGACCCTGAAGCTTTCTTT; CDR3 protein: CASSFGGDPEAFF
clone size: .; J gene: TRBJ2-3; V gene: TRBV9; D gene: .; CDR3 DNA: TGTGCCAGCAGCGTAGTTCCCCAGGTCCTGATTCAGGGCTTTTTTCCAGATACGCAGTATTTT; CDR3 protein: CASSVVPQVLIQGFFPDTQYF
clone size: .; J gene: TRBJ2-3; V gene: TRBV27; D gene: .; CDR3 DNA: TGTGCCAGCAGTCGGAATGCAGATACGCAGTATTTT; CDR3 protein: CASSRNADTQYF
clone size: .; J gene: TRBJ1-2; V gene: TRBV12-3/TRBV12-4; D gene: .; CDR3 DNA: TGTGCCAGCAGACCCAGTTGGGACTATGGCTACACCTTC; CDR3 protein: CASRPSWDYGYTF
clone size: .; J gene: TRBJ1-2; V gene: TRBV19; D gene: .; CDR3 DNA: TGTGCCAGTAAAGCGGACGAGGGCTATGGCTACACCTTC; CDR3 protein: CASKADEGYGYTF
clone size: .; J gene: TRBJ1-5; V gene: TRBV5-1; D gene: .; CDR3 DNA: TGCGCCAGCAGCTGCCCCCCAGGGATAAGTCAGCCCCAGCATTTT; CDR3 protein: CASSCPPGISQPQHF
clone size: once; J gene: TRBJ1-4; V gene: TRBV5-1; D gene: .; CDR3 DNA: TGCGCCAGCAGCCACGGACAGCCAGCGGCGGATAGGTTTTTT; CDR3 protein: CASSHGQPAADRFF
clone size: once; J gene: TRBJ2-1; V gene: TRBV2; D gene: .; CDR3 DNA: TGTGCCAGCAGCTCGCCGGGGGGCCTGATCAATGAGCAGTTCTTC; CDR3 protein: CASSSPGGLINEQFF
clone size: .; J gene: TRBJ1-5; V gene: TRBV18; D gene: TRBD1; CDR3 DNA: TGTGCCAGCTCAGCCGACAGGGGCAATCAGCCCCAGCATTTT; CDR3 protein: CASSADRGNQPQHF
clone size: .; J gene: TRBJ1-1; V gene: TRBV19; D gene: .; CDR3 DNA: TGTGCCAGTAGTATAAGTCTTACCTCCTTCAGGACTGAAGCTTTCTTT; CDR3 protein: CASSISLTSFRTEAFF
clone size: once; J gene: TRBJ2-6; V gene: TRBV18; D gene: .; CDR3 DNA: TGTGCCAGCTCAGCGAGCTCTGGGGCCAACGTCCTGACTTTC; CDR3 protein: CASSASSGANVLTF
clone size: .; J gene: TRBJ2-2; V gene: TRBV9; D gene: .; CDR3 DNA: TGTGCCAGCAGCTTAGAACCCTTTTCCTCAGGGACCGCGAACACCGGGGAGCTGTTTTTT; CDR3 protein: CASSLEPFSSGTANTGELFF
clone size: .; J gene: TRBJ2-1; V gene: TRBV6-1; D gene: TRBD1; CDR3 DNA: TGTGCCAGCAGTGAAGCCGACAGGGGTTTCAATGAGCAGTTCTTC; CDR3 protein: CASSEADRGFNEQFF
clone size: .; J gene: TRBJ1-1; V gene: TRBV3-1/TRBV3-2; D gene: .; CDR3 DNA: TGTGCCAGCAGCAGCCACTCCGGGACTCCCGGCACTGAAGCTTTCTTT; CDR3 protein: CASSSHSGTPGTEAFF
clone size: .; J gene: TRBJ1-2; V gene: TRBV2; D gene: .; CDR3 DNA: TGTGCCAGCAGTGAAGGACATGGCTATGGCTACACCTTC; CDR3 protein: CASSEGHGYGYTF
clone size: .; J gene: TRBJ1-1; V gene: TRBV2; D gene: TRBD1; CDR3 DNA: TGTGCCAGCAGTCTAGGGACAGGGGACACTGAAGCTTTCTTT; CDR3 protein: CASSLGTGDTEAFF
clone size: .; J gene: TRBJ1-4; V gene: TRBV2; D gene: .; CDR3 DNA: TGTGCCAGCAGTGAAGTCGTTAATGAAAAACTGTTTTTT; CDR3 protein: CASSEVVNEKLFF
clone size: .; J gene: TRBJ2-2; V gene: TRBV5-4; D gene: .; CDR3 DNA: TGTGCCAGCAGCTCCAAGGCGGGTCCCACCGGGGAGCTGTTTTTT; CDR3 protein: CASSSKAGPTGELFF
clone size: .; J gene: TRBJ1-2; V gene: TRBV5-5; D gene: .; CDR3 DNA: TGTGCCAGCAGCTTAGAGTATCCGAACTATGGCTACACCTTC; CDR3 protein: CASSLEYPNYGYTF
clone size: .; J gene: TRBJ1-2; V gene: TRBV12-3/TRBV12-4; D gene: .; CDR3 DNA: TGTGCCAGCACCTTTGGGGGGGTTGGCGGCTACACCTTC; CDR3 protein: CASTFGGVGGYTF
clone size: .; J gene: TRBJ1-5; V gene: TRBV28; D gene: .; CDR3 DNA: TGTGCCAGCAGTTTAATATACAATAGCAATCAGCCCCAGCATTTT; CDR3 protein: CASSLIYNSNQPQHF
clone size: .; J gene: TRBJ1-6; V gene: TRBV10-2; D gene: TRBD1; CDR3 DNA: TGCGCCAGCAAGATGGGGACAGGGGGCTCACCCCTCCACTTT; CDR3 protein: CASKMGTGGSPLHF
clone size: .; J gene: TRBJ1-6; V gene: TRBV29-1; D gene: .; CDR3 DNA: TGCAGCGTTGTATTTCAGCAGGTCCTCCACTTT; CDR3 protein: CSVVFQQVLHF
clone size: .; J gene: TRBJ1-1; V gene: TRBV14; D gene: TRBD1; CDR3 DNA: TGTGCCAGCAGCCTCGCAGGGGGCAGAGGCACTGAAGCTTTCTTT; CDR3 protein: CASSLAGGRGTEAFF
clone size: .; J gene: TRBJ1-1; V gene: TRBV30; D gene: .; CDR3 DNA: TGTGCCTGGGTGCCCCATCCTCGGGAGGGCCACACTGAAGCTTTCTTT; CDR3 protein: CAWVPHPREGHTEAFF